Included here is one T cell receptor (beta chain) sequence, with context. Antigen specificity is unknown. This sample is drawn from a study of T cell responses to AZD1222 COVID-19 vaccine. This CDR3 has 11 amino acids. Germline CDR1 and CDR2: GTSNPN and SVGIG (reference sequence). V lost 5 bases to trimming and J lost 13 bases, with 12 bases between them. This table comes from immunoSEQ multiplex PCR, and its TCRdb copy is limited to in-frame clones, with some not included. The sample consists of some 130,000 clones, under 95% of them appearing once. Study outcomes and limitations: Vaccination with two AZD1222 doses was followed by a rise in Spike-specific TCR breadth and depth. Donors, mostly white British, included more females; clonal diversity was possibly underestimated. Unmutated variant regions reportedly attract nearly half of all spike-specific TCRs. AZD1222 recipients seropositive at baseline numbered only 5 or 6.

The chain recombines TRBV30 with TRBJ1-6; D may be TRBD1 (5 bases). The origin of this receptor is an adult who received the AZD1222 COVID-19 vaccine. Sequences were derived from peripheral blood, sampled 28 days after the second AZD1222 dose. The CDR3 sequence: CAWGRGAPLHF. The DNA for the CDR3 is TGTGCCTGGGGCCGAGGGGCCCCCCTCCACTTT.